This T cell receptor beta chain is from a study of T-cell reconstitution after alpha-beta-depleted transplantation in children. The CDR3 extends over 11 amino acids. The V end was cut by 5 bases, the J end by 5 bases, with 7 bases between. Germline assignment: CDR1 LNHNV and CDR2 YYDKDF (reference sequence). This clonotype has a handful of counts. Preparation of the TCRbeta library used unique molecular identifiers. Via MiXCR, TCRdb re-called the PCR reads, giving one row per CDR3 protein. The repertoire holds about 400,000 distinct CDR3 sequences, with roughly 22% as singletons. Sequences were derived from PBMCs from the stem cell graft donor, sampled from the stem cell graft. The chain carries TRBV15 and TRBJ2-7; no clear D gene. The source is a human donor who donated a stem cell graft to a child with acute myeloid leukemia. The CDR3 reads CATSGPNEQYF. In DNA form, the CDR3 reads TGTGCCACCAGCGGACCGAACGAGCAGTACTTC.